This T cell receptor beta chain comes out of a study of cytomegalovirus exposure and HLA in healthy donors. V lost 6 bases and J 3 bases, leaving 14 bases between the germline ends. CDR3 size: 15 residues. Germline CDR1 is SGHTA and CDR2 is FQGTGA. The PCR used 60 Vbeta and 13 Jbeta primers. TCRdb's copy holds only in-frame clones and misses some; the assay was immunoSEQ multiplex PCR. The sample has 130,000 to 150,000 clones; roughly four fifths are singletons. Study results and limitations: Earlier results showed most TCR beta V segments being productive about 87% or about 30% of the time.

Regarding donors, all were healthy bone marrow donors. No CMV serostatus entry exists for this donor. On this clone: Its antigen is currently unknown.

J is TRBJ2-2 and V is TRBV7-3; no firm D call. The receptor comes from a human donor in good health. Sample: PBMCs. The CDR3 reads CASSSSLTYTGELFF. The CDR3 nucleotides are TGTGCCAGCAGTTCTAGTTTGACTTACACCGGGGAGCTGTTTTTT.